The 17 T cell receptor beta chains below all came from one sample that was sequenced in a study of T cell repertoires in cytomegalovirus infection. TCRdb re-called the reads with MiXCR, one entry per CDR3 protein. In the table there are around 740,000 distinct CDR3 sequences, 35% of which are singletons. Specimen: PBMCs. These receptors were collected from a human donor in good health (CMV status not recorded). Some clones in this sample may be carry-over from other donors' samples.

With regard to this clonotype: One end of the junction is discordant with germline, which a read error may explain. The chain combines TRBV6-1 with TRBJ1-1; D gene uncertain. Germline V lookup: CDR1 MNHNS, CDR2 SASEGT. The CDR3 extends over 15 amino acids. The CDR3 reads CASSETRILNPEAFF. The CDR3 nucleotides read TGTGCCAGCAGTGAGACGAGGATTCTGAACCCTGAAGCTTTCTTT.

In its sample, this clonotype was seen once. Mismatch with germline at one junction end may stem from a read error. The J gene is TRBJ1-1, the V gene TRBV25-1, with TRBD1 matching 7 bases. Germline V gene lookup returns CDR1 MGHDK and CDR2 SYGVNS. The CDR3 runs to 13 residues. Written as DNA, the CDR3 is TGTGCCAGCAGTGAAGCAGGGGGGACTGAATCTTTCTTT. Translation: CASSEAGGTESFF.

The chain links TRBV6-1 to TRBJ1-1; D is ambiguous. There are 16 residues in the CDR3. V dropped 5 bases and J dropped 0 bases, with 16 bases sitting between them. Germline V gene sequence: CDR1 MNHNS, CDR2 SASEGT. The CDR3 DNA reads as TGTGCCAGCAGTTCCCCCACGCGCCGCATGAACACTGAAGCTTTCTTT. As protein: CASSSPTRRMNTEAFF.

This clonotype was seen only once. A much larger clone lies a single base off, so this may be a read error. CDR3 region: CASSSSRVTGVLFF. CDR3 bases: TGTGCCAGCAGCTCCTCCAGGGTTACAGGGGTGCTGTTTTTT. The rearrangement joins TRBV7-2 to TRBJ2-2, with TRBD1 identical over 7 bases. This CDR3 is 14 amino acids long. In germline, CDR1 is SGHTA, CDR2 FQGNSA.

This clonotype was picked up many times. The V and J genes are TRBV7-9 and TRBJ1-4, with 7 bases lining up with TRBD1. Trimming at V came to 3 bases and at J to 7 bases, leaving 14 bases not matched to a gene. The CDR3 has 17 amino acids. The germline V gene has CDR1 SEHNR and CDR2 FQNEAQ (reference sequence). The CDR3 protein is CASSFSRDSPQGEKLFF. CDR3 bases: TGTGCCAGCAGCTTCTCCCGGGACAGTCCTCAGGGTGAAAAACTGTTTTTT.

This clonotype showed up just a few times. CDR3 bases: TGTGCCAGCAGTTTTCTCCCGGGACAGGGGCACGAGACCCAGTACTTC. It is translated as CASSFLPGQGHETQYF. The chain combines TRBV12-3 or TRBV12-4 with TRBJ2-5; TRBD1 agrees at 10 bases. V was clipped by 3 bases and J by 5 bases; unmatched bases: 9. The CDR3 runs 16 residues.

This clonotype was counted only a few times. This rearrangement joins TRBV5-1 to TRBJ1-2, with TRBD1 as a possible D gene (5 bases). With 4 bases removed from V and 5 bases from J, the gap between germline ends came to 12 bases. This CDR3 contains 13 residues. The germline gives CDR1 SGHRS, CDR2 YFSETQ. The CDR3: CASSPDNLYGYTF. Here the CDR3 DNA reads TGCGCCAGCAGCCCGGACAACCTTTATGGCTACACCTTC.

The chain recombines TRBV7-6 with TRBJ2-7, with 9 bases fitting TRBD1. Germline assignment: CDR1 SGHVS and CDR2 FNYEAQ. V lost 5 bases, J lost 0 bases, and 8 bases stayed unmatched. This CDR3 comprises 16 residues. CDR3 region: CASSRTGTGNSYEQYF. The CDR3 DNA follows: TGTGCCAGCAGCCGTACCGGGACAGGGAACTCCTACGAGCAGTACTTC.

The genes are TRBV12-3 or TRBV12-4 and TRBJ2-7, with 8 bases lining up with TRBD2. The CDR3 spans 15 residues. Trimming at V came to 1 base and at J to 4 bases, leaving 6 bases not matched to a gene. CDR3 in DNA: TGTGCCAGCAGTTTAGGGGTTAGCGGGATATACGAGCAGTACTTC. Protein sequence: CASSLGVSGIYEQYF.

The CDR3 sequence: CASSYMRGWEQYF. The CDR3 DNA is TGTGCCAGCAGTTACATGAGGGGTTGGGAGCAGTACTTC. This rearrangement joins TRBV6-2 or TRBV6-3 to TRBJ2-7; D is tentatively TRBD1 or TRBD2 (5 bases each). Germline values: CDR1 MNHEY, CDR2 SVGEGT. Trimming cost V 2 bases and J 7 bases, with 12 bases left between them. CDR3 size: 13 residues.

This clonotype showed up just a few times. The chain employs TRBV12-3 or TRBV12-4 and TRBJ2-7, with D maybe TRBD2 (5 bases). The CDR3 length is 15 residues. Trimming stripped 3 bases from V and 0 bases from J, with 12 bases between. CDR3 sequence reads: CASSLVAGYSYEQYF. The CDR3 bases are TGTGCCAGCAGTTTGGTCGCGGGTTACTCCTACGAGCAGTACTTC.

This clonotype was observed a handful of times. The rearrangement links TRBV27 to TRBJ2-7; TRBD1 might be the D (6 bases). Between the trimmed V and J ends, which lost 7 bases and 5 bases, there was a span of 21 bases. CDR3 length: 15 amino acids. Germline V gene sequence: CDR1 MNHEY, CDR2 SMNVEV (reference sequence). The CDR3 region has the DNA TGTGCCAGCACCAAGTTGAGGGGGTCGAGGGACGAGCAGTACTTC. It translates to CASTKLRGSRDEQYF.

The rearrangement uses TRBV12-3 or TRBV12-4 and TRBJ1-6; no firm D call. The V end was cut by 2 bases, the J end by 8 bases, with 10 bases between. The CDR3 consists of 14 residues. In DNA form, the CDR3 reads TGTGCCAGCAGTTTATCGGGCAGCGATTCACCCCTCCACTTT. It codes for CASSLSGSDSPLHF.

This clonotype was recorded at least ten times. CDR3 coding DNA: TGTGCCAGCAGCTTAGGAGCCCTTAGCAATCAGCCCCAGCATTTT. Its protein is CASSLGALSNQPQHF. This chain joins TRBV7-8 and TRBJ1-5; D remains unclear. The CDR3 has 15 residues. Germline V CDR1 and CDR2: SGHVS, FQNEAQ. The ends were cut back, 1 base at V and 0 bases at J, with 7 bases in the middle.

This chain joins TRBV27 and TRBJ1-6, with D perhaps TRBD1 (5 bases). This CDR3 region has 19 residues. The germline CDR1 and CDR2 sequences are MNHEY and SMNVEV (reference sequence). V lost 5 bases and J lost 1, with 21 bases in between. The CDR3 here is CASSPRKGVAGSYNSPLHF. DNA for the CDR3: TGTGCCAGCAGTCCAAGAAAAGGGGTCGCAGGGTCCTATAATTCACCCCTCCACTTT.

This clonotype turned up a few times. The rearrangement uses TRBV10-3 and TRBJ2-7; D is perhaps TRBD1 (6 bases). Per the germline V gene, CDR1 is ENHRY and CDR2 is SYGVKD. The ends were cut back, 9 bases at V and 1 base at J, with 13 bases in the middle. The CDR3 is 13 amino acids. Here the CDR3 reads CAINTGQSYEQYF. The CDR3 coding sequence is TGTGCCATAAACACCGGACAGTCCTACGAGCAGTACTTC.

About this clonotype: One junction end disagrees with the germline gene, perhaps due to a read error. The genes are TRBV4-1 and TRBJ1-6; possibly TRBD1 for D (5 bases). Germline V gene data show CDR1 as MGHRA and CDR2 as YSYEKL. The length of the CDR3 is 16 residues. The CDR3 DNA is TGTGCCAGCAGCCAAGGCTCGAAGGCCCGGGGGTCACCCCTCCACTTT. Translation gives CASSQGSKARGSPLHF.